This TCR beta chain came from a study of response to subunit inactivated influenza vaccine. TCRdb reprocessed the RT-PCR reads with MiXCR, giving one entry per CDR3 protein. The repertoire holds 400,000 to 650,000 distinct CDR3 sequences, with more than 7% as singletons. This clonotype turned up a few times. Its specificity is unknown. Germline values: CDR1 MNHEY, CDR2 SMNVEV (reference sequence). Trimming pared 5 bases from V and 7 bases from J, leaving 20 bases between. This CDR3 region has 15 residues. Study-level findings and limits: The authors suggested that every seasonal influenza vaccination recruits few new T cells.

The sequence derives from a man in his fifties or sixties who received an inactivated influenza vaccine. The rearrangement joins TRBV27 to TRBJ1-2, with D hard to call. Specimen: PBMCs from blood, collected roughly 24 months after vaccination. In DNA form, the CDR3 reads TGTGCCAGCAGTCCCGGCGGGGTGGCCATCGGTGGCTACACCTTC. As protein: CASSPGGVAIGGYTF.